This T cell receptor (beta chain) derives from a study of human T cells and chemical hapten exposure. This CDR3 spans 11 amino acids. Time point indicated: patch test 1, 2 weeks after DPC sensitization. Treatment meaning: therapeutic diphenylcyclopropenone sensitization with weekly scalp DPC. This clonotype was seen ten or more times. The target antigen is unknown. Findings and caveats of the study: It should be noted that donors had alopecia, so their immune response may differ from healthy people's.

TCRdb called the RACE reads again in MiXCR, with one record for every CDR3 protein. The data contain some 380,000 distinct CDR3 sequences, 4.8% of them seen just once; the ten biggest clones take up about 2.1%. The chain is built from TRBV21-1 and TRBJ1-2. TRBV21-1 has pseudogene status. The sample here was whole blood, taken in connection with sensitization to the hapten diphenylcyclopropenone (DPC). The clonotype comes from a woman aged 45-65 years with alopecia areata. Some clones in this sample may be carry-over from other donors' samples. In DNA, the CDR3 is TGTGCCAGCACCTCCTCCTATGGCTACACCTTC. Translating gives CASTSSYGYTF.